Below, 5 T cell receptor beta chains from the same sample are listed, as sequenced in a study of blood T cell repertoires in COVID-19. TCRdb's table, derived via immunoSEQ multiplex PCR, lists solely in-frame clones and lacks some. In the table there are some 320,000 clones, 85% to 90% of which are singletons. The sample was peripheral blood. These receptors originate from a woman under 40 with COVID-19, enrolled during active disease.

The chain joins TRBV2 to TRBJ1-3; D ambiguous. The CDR3 covers 12 residues. Germline-derived CDR1 and CDR2 are SNHLY and FYNNEI. Between the trimmed V and J ends, which lost 3 bases and 9 bases, there was a span of 9 bases. The CDR3 DNA reads TGTGCCAGCAGTGACCAACAGATCACCATATATTTT. This gives the protein CASSDQQITIYF.

J is TRBJ2-1 and V is TRBV19; tentative D call: TRBD1 (5 bases). The CDR3 sequence is 14 residues long. Germline values: CDR1 LNHDA, CDR2 SQIVND (reference sequence). Trimming took off 5 bases at V and 4 bases at J, with 12 bases between the two ends. The CDR3 region is CASSADSLYNEQFF. CDR3 bases: TGTGCCAGTAGTGCAGACAGTTTATACAATGAGCAGTTCTTC.

V usage is TRBV19 and J usage is TRBJ1-4; 7 bases are a match to TRBD1. In germline, CDR1 is LNHDA, CDR2 SQIVND (reference sequence). This CDR3 is 15 amino acids long. V was pared by 3 bases and J by 2 bases, with 3 bases of the junction left unmatched. In DNA form, the CDR3 reads TGTGCCAGTAGTATGTGGGACAGCACTAATGAAAAACTGTTTTTT. It yields the protein CASSMWDSTNEKLFF. Full variable domain (remainder filled in from reference TRBV19 and TRBJ1-4): DGGITQSPKYLFRKEGQNVTLSCEQNLNHDAMYWYRQDPGQGLRLIYYSQIVNDFQKGDIAEGYSVSREKKESFPLTVTSAQKNPTAFYLCASSMWDSTNEKLFFGSGTQLSVL.

The rearrangement uses TRBV6-5 and TRBJ1-1, with a tentative D call TRBD1 (6 bases). Germline V lookup: CDR1 MNHEY, CDR2 SVGAGI. The CDR3 runs to 14 residues. The V and J ends lost 6 bases and 10 bases respectively, with 21 bases between them. This CDR3 is CASSPSGQRWGAFF. CDR3 nucleotides: TGTGCCAGCAGCCCGTCCGGACAGCGCTGGGGAGCTTTCTTT.

V and J are TRBV11-2 and TRBJ2-2; D is possibly TRBD1 (6 bases). The CDR3 has 14 amino acids. Germline loops: CDR1 SGHAT, CDR2 FQNNGV. Trimming took off 3 bases at V and 7 bases at J, with 12 bases between the two ends. CDR3 DNA: TGTGCCAGCAGCTTCACAGGGAAGGACGGGGAGCTGTTTTTT. This sequence encodes CASSFTGKDGELFF.